The 32 T cell receptor beta chains below come from one sample, sequenced in a study of CD8+ T cells in alopecia areata. cDNA serving as the sequencing template came from extracted, reverse transcribed RNA. The data were produced by immunoSEQ multiplex PCR, yet TCRdb's version contains in-frame clones alone and is incomplete. The data show around 190,000 clones, 45% to 65% seen once. Documented treatment: oral pan-JAK inhibitor, 5-10 mg twice daily. The source material was CD4+ T cells sorted from blood, sampled at week 4, from a patient treated with tofacitinib. These receptors were collected from a human donor with alopecia areata.

The chain uses TRBV7-2 and TRBJ2-5, with TRBD2 as a possible D gene (7 bases). From germline, CDR1 is SGHTA and CDR2 FQGNSA. This CDR3 contains 15 residues. V was shortened by 8 bases and J by 5 bases, with 21 bases between the two germline ends. The chain's CDR3 is CASALRGGEAETQYF. CDR3 nucleotides: TGTGCCAGCGCCCTTAGGGGGGGCGAGGCGGAGACCCAGTACTTC.

V gene TRBV4-1 combines with J gene TRBJ2-7; 8 nucleotides line up with TRBD2. This CDR3 contains 17 residues. With 4 bases clipped from V and 2 bases from J, the junction kept 13 bases outside the gene matches. CDR1 and CDR2 from the germline V gene are MGHRA and YSYEKL. The CDR3 DNA reads as TGCGCCAGCAGCCGCCTCAGGAGCACTAGCGGACCCTACGAGCAGTACTTC. Translation gives CASSRLRSTSGPYEQYF.

The J gene is TRBJ2-7, the V gene TRBV7-3, with D unclear. Germline V gives CDR1 SGHTA, CDR2 FQGTGA. This CDR3 is 13 amino acids long. Trimming took off 3 bases at V and 4 bases at J, with 10 bases between the two ends. CDR3 residues: CASSFGFGYEQYF. Here the CDR3 DNA reads TGTGCCAGCAGCTTCGGGTTCGGATACGAGCAGTACTTC.

The chain employs TRBV11-2 and TRBJ2-1; 10 nucleotides agree with TRBD1. Germline-derived CDR1 and CDR2 are SGHAT and FQNNGV. J gave up 10 bases and V 4 bases, and 10 bases lay outside the gene matches. The CDR3 length is 15 residues. CDR3 loop: CASSSRDRGPIEQFF. The DNA of the CDR3 is TGTGCCAGCAGCTCCCGGGACAGGGGTCCAATCGAGCAGTTCTTC.

This chain connects TRBV6-4 to TRBJ2-1; TRBD2 is a possible D gene (5 bases). The CDR3 is 11 residues long. V was pared by 1 base and J by 12 bases, with 7 bases between. Germline V gene data show CDR1 as MRHNA and CDR2 as SNTAGT. The CDR3 sequence is CASSDLAPQFF. CDR3 DNA sequence: TGTGCCAGCAGTGACTTAGCGCCGCAGTTCTTC.

This clone appeared a few times. The chain links TRBV10-3 to TRBJ2-7; tentative D call: TRBD2 (5 bases). The CDR3 spans 15 residues. V was trimmed by 0 bases and J by 6 bases, leaving 15 bases between them. The germline gives CDR1 ENHRY, CDR2 SYGVKD. The CDR3 loop is CAISESRGRFSEQYF. In DNA form, the CDR3 reads TGTGCCATCAGTGAGTCACGCGGGCGTTTCAGCGAGCAGTACTTC.

The gene calls are TRBV20-1 and TRBJ2-2; no reliable D call. Trimming took 3 bases from V and 7 from J, leaving 6 bases between them. The germline CDR1 and CDR2 sequences are DFQATT and SNEGSKA (reference sequence). CDR3 length: 11 amino acids. The CDR3 is CSASLIGELFF. The CDR3, as DNA: TGCAGTGCTAGTTTAATCGGGGAGCTGTTTTTT.

This chain joins TRBV18 and TRBJ2-7, with a tentative D call TRBD2 (6 bases). The V gene lost 3 bases and the J gene lost 7 bases, with 19 bases spanning the gap. The CDR3 consists of 15 residues. Germline CDR1 and CDR2: KGHSH and LQKENI. CDR3 protein: CASSPRAGLTGEQYF. The CDR3 region has the DNA TGTGCCAGCTCACCGAGGGCGGGATTAACGGGAGAGCAGTACTTC.

The chain joins TRBV29-1 to TRBJ2-1; D unclear. The V end lost 6 bases, the J end lost 0 bases, and 12 bases lay between the germline ends. The germline V gene has CDR1 SQVTM and CDR2 ANQGSEA. This CDR3 contains 14 residues. The CDR3 loop is CSVAGGSSYNEQFF. The CDR3 DNA sequence: TGCAGCGTCGCAGGCGGTAGCTCCTACAATGAGCAGTTCTTC.

The chain recombines TRBV7-2 with TRBJ2-1; D remains ambiguous. CDR1 SGHTA and CDR2 FQGNSA come from the germline V gene. Trimming shortened V by 2 bases and J by 12 bases, and 14 bases separated the two germline ends. The CDR3 has 13 amino acids. The CDR3 nucleotides read TGTGCCAGCAGCTTACTAGGCTCCGACCGGCAGTTCTTC. Protein: CASSLLGSDRQFF.

This clone has just a few counts. This chain joins TRBV19 and TRBJ1-2; D is ambiguous. The CDR3 loop spans 9 amino acids. The V gene lost 6 bases and the J gene lost 8 bases, with 4 bases spanning the gap. Germline assignment: CDR1 LNHDA and CDR2 SQIVND (reference sequence). In DNA form, the CDR3 reads TGTGCCAGTAGAGGAGGCTACACCTTC. Protein product: CASRGGYTF.

V gene TRBV7-2 combines with J gene TRBJ1-2; the D is unclear. Germline V gives CDR1 SGHTA, CDR2 FQGNSA. The CDR3 contains 16 residues. Deletions cut 5 bases from V and 8 bases from J, with 24 bases between. CDR3 in DNA: TGTGCCAGCAGCCCGGACCAGACCCGGATAACTTCGGGCTACACCTTC. Encoded protein: CASSPDQTRITSGYTF.

The gene calls are TRBV29-1 and TRBJ2-6; D not resolved. The length of the CDR3 is 12 residues. V was trimmed by 5 bases and J by 2 bases, leaving 4 bases between them. Germline CDR1 and CDR2: SQVTM and ANQGSEA. The CDR3 nucleotides read TGCAGCGTTCCTACTGGGGCCAACGTCCTGACTTTC. It is translated as CSVPTGANVLTF.

Worth noting for this clone: This CDR3 is also generated by other DNA sequences in the sample. V usage is TRBV29-1 and J usage is TRBJ2-1, with D uncertain. Per the germline V gene, CDR1 is SQVTM and CDR2 is ANQGSEA. The CDR3 length is 11 residues. Trimming cost V 5 bases and J 4 bases, with 6 bases left between them. The CDR3 DNA is TGCAGCGTTTCCGGATACAATGAGCAGTTCTTC. Translation gives CSVSGYNEQFF.

This rearrangement joins TRBV4-1 to TRBJ2-2, with no clear D. Per germline, CDR1 MGHRA and CDR2 YSYEKL. The CDR3 contains 12 residues. V was cut by 0 bases and J by 6 bases, with 2 bases left in between. The CDR3 sequence is CASSQEAGELFF. DNA for the CDR3: TGCGCCAGCAGCCAAGAAGCCGGGGAGCTGTTTTTT.

Note on this clone: This sample also contains other DNA sequences that code for the same CDR3. The V gene is TRBV29-1, the J gene TRBJ1-1; unclear D gene. The germline V gene has CDR1 SQVTM and CDR2 ANQGSEA. V shed 5 bases and J shed 0 bases, with 10 bases lying between them. The CDR3 is 13 amino acids. The CDR3 spells CSVRTDMNTEAFF. CDR3 coding DNA: TGCAGCGTTAGGACCGATATGAACACTGAAGCTTTCTTT.

The CDR3 nucleotides read TGCAGCGCGATAGCGGGAATAGGCAATGAGCAGTTCTTC. This codes for CSAIAGIGNEQFF. The gene calls are TRBV29-1 and TRBJ2-1; 8 nucleotides match TRBD2. Germline V gene data show CDR1 as SQVTM and CDR2 as ANQGSEA. J lost 6 bases, V lost 7 bases, and 8 bases had no gene match. There are 13 residues in the CDR3.

A few counts support this clone. The J gene is TRBJ2-1, the V gene TRBV30, with a possible D match to TRBD1 (6 bases). CDR3 size: 16 residues. CDR1 GTSNPN and CDR2 SVGIG come from the germline V gene (reference sequence). The ends were cut back, 3 bases at V and 2 bases at J, with 17 bases in the middle. CDR3 loop: CAWRYPTGTPYNEQFF. DNA of the CDR3: TGTGCCTGGAGGTATCCCACTGGGACACCCTACAATGAGCAGTTCTTC.

This sequence joins TRBV29-1 and TRBJ1-1; no clear D gene. With 6 bases removed from V and 3 bases from J, the gap between germline ends came to 17 bases. CDR1 and CDR2 (germline): SQVTM, ANQGSEA. The CDR3 has 14 amino acids. CDR3 in amino acids: CSVSLRLGDTEAFF. The CDR3, as DNA: TGCAGCGTCTCCCTCCGACTTGGGGACACTGAAGCTTTCTTT.

The chain employs TRBV27 and TRBJ1-2; D is undetermined. V was pared by 0 bases and J by 10 bases, with 12 bases between. From germline, CDR1 is MNHEY and CDR2 SMNVEV (reference sequence). CDR3 length: 13 amino acids. The CDR3, as DNA: TGTGCCAGCAGTTTATCAGTGTCTTTGCCCTACACCTTC. This gives the protein CASSLSVSLPYTF.

This clone has only a few counts. The chain carries TRBV29-1 and TRBJ2-1, with 10 nucleotides matching TRBD2. The CDR3 runs to 13 residues. Per germline, CDR1 SQVTM and CDR2 ANQGSEA. J gave up 6 bases and V 4 bases, and 3 bases lay outside the gene matches. The DNA for the CDR3 is TGCAGCGTTGTGAGCGGGAGGGCCAATGAGCAGTTCTTC. This gives the protein CSVVSGRANEQFF.

In its sample, this clone was seen a few times. The J gene is TRBJ1-2, the V gene TRBV29-1, with unresolved D. The CDR3 extends over 11 amino acids. Germline-derived CDR1 and CDR2 are SQVTM and ANQGSEA. V lost 4 bases, J lost 0 bases, and 3 bases lay in between. This CDR3 is CSVGTNYGYTF. CDR3 coding DNA: TGCAGCGTTGGTACTAACTATGGCTACACCTTC.

The gene calls are TRBV5-1 and TRBJ2-6; weak D call: TRBD1 (5 bases). CDR3 size: 16 residues. The germline V gene encodes CDR1 SGHRS and CDR2 YFSETQ. Trimming left V 0 bases short and J 0 bases short, with 7 bases between. This chain's CDR3 is CASSLGQSSGANVLTF. The CDR3 bases are TGCGCCAGCAGCTTGGGACAGAGCTCTGGGGCCAACGTCCTGACTTTC.

This clone came up a few times. The J gene is TRBJ2-1, the V gene TRBV4-1; a possible D gene is TRBD1 (6 bases). V lost 4 bases and J 6 bases, leaving 19 bases between the germline ends. Germline V gives CDR1 MGHRA, CDR2 YSYEKL. CDR3 size: 16 residues. CDR3: CASSPQRGSVANEQFF. The CDR3 nucleotides are TGCGCCAGCAGCCCCCAGAGGGGGAGTGTTGCCAATGAGCAGTTCTTC.

The sample holds a few counts of this clone. The chain has TRBV30 and TRBJ1-1; 7 nucleotides match TRBD1. In germline, CDR1 is GTSNPN, CDR2 SVGIG (reference sequence). The CDR3 loop spans 15 amino acids. Trimming cost V 0 bases and J 4 bases; bases outside gene matches: 8. The CDR3 DNA sequence: TGTGCCTGGAGTGTACCGAGGGGGCAGGCCACTGAAGCTTTCTTT. It encodes CAWSVPRGQATEAFF.

This clone was detected only a few times. One junction end disagrees with the germline gene, perhaps due to a read error. The gene calls are TRBV18 and TRBJ2-7; TRBD1 matches 7 bases. The CDR3 runs 12 residues. Germline values: CDR1 KGHSH, CDR2 LQKENI. The CDR3 spells CATSQGFGEQYF. CDR3 nucleotide sequence: TGTGCCACCTCACAGGGGTTTGGCGAGCAGTACTTC.

This clone turned up a few times. The chain has TRBV4-3 and TRBJ2-1; TRBD2 agrees at 8 bases. Germline CDR1 is LGHNA and CDR2 is YSLEER. The trim removed 0 bases at V and 9 bases at J, leaving 10 bases unmatched. This CDR3 is built from 16 residues. As DNA, the CDR3 is TGCGCCAGCAGCCAAGATCCCAGCGGGAGAATTGGTGAGCAGTTCTTC. It encodes CASSQDPSGRIGEQFF.

The chain links TRBV15 to TRBJ1-2; possible D gene TRBD1, 6 bases. This CDR3 has 13 amino acids. CDR1 and CDR2 (germline): LNHNV, YYDKDF (reference sequence). The V gene lost 6 bases and the J gene lost 2 bases, with 10 bases spanning the gap. CDR3 loop: CATSMDRNYGYTF. The CDR3 DNA follows: TGTGCCACCAGTATGGACAGAAACTATGGCTACACCTTC.

V gene TRBV28 combines with J gene TRBJ1-5; weak D call: TRBD1 (6 bases). The V and J ends lost 11 bases and 7 bases respectively, with 18 bases between them. The CDR3 length is 13 residues. Germline V gives CDR1 MDHEN, CDR2 SYDVKM. The CDR3 DNA sequence: TGTGCCTTAGGGCAGGGGATAGGACAGCCCCAGCATTTT. This encodes CALGQGIGQPQHF.

The gene calls are TRBV6-5 and TRBJ1-2, with D unclear. The CDR3 runs to 13 residues. The V gene's germline CDR1 is MNHEY and CDR2 SVGAGI. Trimming stripped 4 bases from V and 2 bases from J, with 8 bases between. This CDR3 is CASSSAVNYGYTF. For the CDR3, the DNA is TGTGCCAGCAGTTCGGCGGTCAACTATGGCTACACCTTC.

The chain uses TRBV30 and TRBJ2-3, with 13 bases identical to TRBD2. The CDR3 covers 16 residues. CDR1 is GTSNPN, CDR2 SVGIG, per germline (reference sequence). The V segment lost 3 bases and the J segment 1 base; nucleotides outside the gene matches: 4. The CDR3 nucleotides read TGTGCCTGGAGGGGTGGGACTAGCGGGGGCACAGATACGCAGTATTTT. It encodes CAWRGGTSGGTDTQYF.

The chain carries TRBV2 and TRBJ2-1, with unresolved D. The length of the CDR3 is 14 residues. Trimming removed 6 bases from V and 6 bases from J, with 15 bases in between. The germline V gene has CDR1 SNHLY and CDR2 FYNNEI. The CDR3 DNA is TGTGCCAGCAGAGCCAACAGTGTCGGCAATGAGCAGTTCTTC. Protein: CASRANSVGNEQFF.